Below are 23 T cell receptor beta chains sequenced from a single sample in a study of vaccination effects on CD4 cells after COVID-19. ViraFEST used viral peptide pools to expand antigen-specific CD4+ T cells before sequencing. Following a roughly eleven-day culture, CD4+ T cells were purified. It was between March and December 2020 that the person had a SARS-CoV-2 infection confirmed by PCR. Sequenced by immunoSEQ multiplex PCR; TCRdb stores in-frame clones only, minus some. This table holds tens of thousands of clones, around 82% found once. Their antigen targets remain unknown. The sample in question was CD4+ T cells from PBMCs cultured with HIV peptides, obtained before COVID-19 vaccination. The subset was: HIV-1 Nef peptide pool negative control/reference culture. The receptors originated from a human donor who had a prior SARS-CoV-2 infection.

Only a few counts were recorded for this clone. This chain uses TRBV5-1 with TRBJ1-5; 10 positions agree with TRBD1. The V gene end was trimmed by 4 bases and the J gene end by 6 bases; junction bases not matched to a gene: 4. This CDR3 comprises 14 residues. CDR1 is SGHRS and CDR2 is YFSETQ in the germline V gene. CDR3 DNA sequence: TGCGCCAGCAGCGTCCGGGACAGGGGTCAGCCCCAGCATTTT. As protein: CASSVRDRGQPQHF. Full variable domain (outside the CDR3, taken from reference TRBV5-1 and TRBJ1-5): KAGVTQTPRYLIKTRGQQVTLSCSPISGHRSVSWYQQTPGQGLQFLFEYFSETQRNKGNFPGRFSGRQFSNSRSEMNVSTLELGDSALYLCASSVRDRGQPQHFGDGTRLSIL.

The chain joins TRBV6-1 to TRBJ1-2; possible D gene TRBD1, 6 bases. This CDR3 is built from 14 residues. Per germline, CDR1 MNHNS and CDR2 SASEGT. Trimming took off 1 base at V and 3 bases at J, with 9 bases between the two ends. CDR3 DNA sequence: TGTGCCAGCAGTGAAGGGACAGCCCACTATGGCTACACCTTC. Protein: CASSEGTAHYGYTF.

This clone was detected only a few times. The chain links TRBV29-1 to TRBJ2-5; 14 bases match TRBD2. The J segment lost 7 bases and the V segment lost 7 bases, leaving 5 bases of the junction unmatched. The CDR3 has 13 residues. Germline lookup yields CDR1 SQVTM and CDR2 ANQGSEA. The CDR3 DNA reads as TGCAGCGCCGGACTAGCGGGGGGCCGGACCCAGTACTTC. This encodes CSAGLAGGRTQYF. Drawing the rest from reference TRBV29-1 and TRBJ2-5, the complete variable domain is SAVISQKPSRDICQRGTSLTIQCQVDSQVTMMFWYRQQPGQSLTLIATANQGSEATYESGFVIDKFPISRPNLTFSTLTVSNMSPEDSSIYLCSAGLAGGRTQYFGPGTRLLVL.

This sequence joins TRBV7-9 and TRBJ2-7, with 7 bases matching TRBD2. Germline V gene data show CDR1 as SEHNR and CDR2 as FQNEAQ (reference sequence). The CDR3 has 15 residues. Germline trimming cut 7 bases from V and 6 bases from J; bases unmatched to any gene: 15. The CDR3 spells CASILPGTGGGEQYF. CDR3 bases: TGTGCCAGCATTCTACCCGGGACGGGAGGTGGCGAGCAGTACTTC.

V is TRBV12-1 and J is TRBJ1-2. TRBV12-1 is a pseudogene. The CDR3 contains 11 residues. The CDR3 reads CASSVGGGYTF. DNA of the CDR3: TGTGCCAGCAGCGTTGGGGGTGGCTACACCTTC.

The chain combines TRBV29-1 with TRBJ2-5, with a tentative D call TRBD1 (6 bases). Trimming cost V 6 bases and J 5 bases, with 16 bases left between them. CDR1 SQVTM and CDR2 ANQGSEA come from the germline V gene. CDR3 length: 13 amino acids. DNA for the CDR3: TGCAGCGTCCAAACAGGGTATGGGGAGACCCAGTACTTC. Its protein is CSVQTGYGETQYF.

V and J are TRBV18 and TRBJ2-2, with D uncertain. The CDR3 has 17 amino acids. Deletions cut 0 bases from V and 6 bases from J, with 17 bases between. Germline V gene lookup returns CDR1 KGHSH and CDR2 LQKENI. The CDR3 DNA is TGTGCCAGCTCACCACCGGGCCGGTACGGGTCCGCCGGGGAGCTGTTTTTT. Its protein product is CASSPPGRYGSAGELFF.

This chain links TRBV7-9 with TRBJ2-3; D is ambiguous. Germline V gives CDR1 SEHNR, CDR2 FQNEAQ (reference sequence). The V end was cut by 4 bases, the J end by 2 bases, with 19 bases between. The CDR3 contains 17 residues. CDR3 nucleotides: TGTGCCAGCAGCTCATTTTTCGGGTCAGTTGTCACAGATACGCAGTATTTT. It encodes CASSSFFGSVVTDTQYF.

V and J are TRBV7-2 and TRBJ2-5; a possible D gene is TRBD1 (5 bases). The germline V gene has CDR1 SGHTA and CDR2 FQGNSA. V shed 2 bases and J shed 3 bases, with 13 bases lying between them. This CDR3 has 15 amino acids. CDR3 bases: TGTGCCAGCAGCTTAATGACAGCCCGGAAAGAGACCCAGTACTTC. It encodes CASSLMTARKETQYF.

This clone was detected a few times. The chain uses TRBV7-2 and TRBJ1-2; the match to TRBD1 covers 10 bases. The CDR3 extends over 15 amino acids. J was trimmed by 5 bases and V by 5 bases; bases with no gene match: 8. Germline V gene sequence: CDR1 SGHTA, CDR2 FQGNSA. The CDR3 DNA sequence: TGTGCCAGCAGCCCGAGGACAGGGGGGAGGTATGGCTACACCTTC. As protein: CASSPRTGGRYGYTF.

This chain uses TRBV3-1 (or the pseudogene TRBV3-2) with TRBJ1-1, with D unresolved. V lost 4 bases, J lost 1 base, and 7 bases lay in between. In germline, CDR1 is LGHDT, CDR2 YNNKEL (reference sequence). The CDR3 contains 13 residues. In DNA form, the CDR3 reads TGTGCCAGCAGCCCACAAACGAACACTGAAGCTTTCTTT. It codes for CASSPQTNTEAFF.

The chain uses TRBV19 and TRBJ2-6, with D maybe TRBD1 (5 bases). The CDR3 is 16 amino acids. The V and J ends lost 10 bases and 0 bases respectively, with 16 bases between them. CDR1 and CDR2 (germline): LNHDA, SQIVND (reference sequence). In nucleotides, the CDR3 is TGTGCCAACGGACACGACGTTAGCTCTGGGGCCAACGTCCTGACTTTC. Amino acid sequence: CANGHDVSSGANVLTF.

CDR3 sequence (DNA): TGTGCCAGCAGTCGACAGGGGGCGCGGGGCTACACCTTC. As protein: CASSRQGARGYTF. This rearrangement joins TRBV2 to TRBJ1-2, with 10 bases aligning to TRBD1. This CDR3 region has 13 residues. V gave up 5 bases and J gave up 8 bases; unmatched junction bases: 5. CDR1 SNHLY and CDR2 FYNNEI come from the germline V gene. The full variable domain, in which reference TRBV2 and TRBJ1-2 provide the parts outside the CDR3, is EPEVTQTPSHQVTQMGQEVILRCVPISNHLYFYWYRQILGQKVEFLVSFYNNEISEKSEIFDDQFSVERPDGSNFTLKIRSTKLEDSAMYFCASSRQGARGYTFGSGTRLTVV.

J is TRBJ2-3 and V is TRBV20-1, with 7 bases that match TRBD1. Germline V CDR1 and CDR2: DFQATT, SNEGSKA (reference sequence). The CDR3 has 11 residues. V lost 7 bases and J lost 5; bases outside the gene matches: 3. The CDR3 DNA reads TGCAGTGTGCCAGGGGGAGATACGCAGTATTTT. This encodes CSVPGGDTQYF.

V is TRBV4-1 and J is TRBJ2-7, with 11 bases matching TRBD2. The germline V gene has CDR1 MGHRA and CDR2 YSYEKL. The V segment lost 4 bases and the J segment 1 base; nucleotides outside the gene matches: 3. The CDR3 has 15 residues. DNA of the CDR3: TGCGCCAGCAGCCGAGGGACTAGCGGTTCCTACGAGCAGTACTTC. Encoded protein: CASSRGTSGSYEQYF.

This clone was observed a handful of times. The genes are TRBV5-1 and TRBJ1-2; 8 nucleotides match TRBD1. This CDR3 is built from 18 residues. The V segment lost 2 bases and the J segment 7 bases; nucleotides outside the gene matches: 19. CDR1 and CDR2 (germline): SGHRS, YFSETQ. CDR3 sequence reads: CASSFDGRGRVSGSGYTF. CDR3 DNA: TGCGCCAGCAGCTTTGACGGCAGGGGGCGCGTTTCCGGAAGTGGCTACACCTTC.

The chain recombines TRBV5-1 with TRBJ1-2; a possible D gene is TRBD1 (6 bases). Trimming removed 4 bases at V and 2 bases at J, with 15 bases between. This CDR3 is built from 15 residues. CDR1 and CDR2 from the germline V gene are SGHRS and YFSETQ. CDR3 residues: CASSPTDSPNYGYTF. In DNA form, the CDR3 reads TGCGCCAGCAGCCCAACGGACAGCCCGAACTATGGCTACACCTTC.

The chain links TRBV5-8 to TRBJ1-2, with a tentative D call TRBD1 (5 bases). The CDR3 contains 15 residues. Germline assignment: CDR1 SGHTS and CDR2 YDEGEE. V lost 2 bases, J lost 2 bases, and 13 bases lay in between. This chain's CDR3 is CASSFTARANYGYTF. The DNA of the CDR3 is TGTGCCAGCAGCTTCACGGCCAGGGCAAACTATGGCTACACCTTC.

In DNA, the CDR3 is TGCGCCAGCAACATACAGGGGGCAAACGAGCAGTACTTC. Translated, it gives CASNIQGANEQYF. The chain is built from TRBV5-1 and TRBJ2-7; 9 bases are a match to TRBD1. The length of the CDR3 is 13 residues. The germline gives CDR1 SGHRS, CDR2 YFSETQ. The J segment lost 5 bases and the V segment lost 6 bases, leaving 6 bases of the junction unmatched.

The V call is TRBV11-2, the J call TRBJ2-1; D remains ambiguous. The length of the CDR3 is 13 residues. Trimming removed 5 bases from V and 10 bases from J, with 15 bases in between. Germline CDR1 is SGHAT and CDR2 is FQNNGV. The CDR3 spells CASSQVRMGEQFF. CDR3 nucleotides: TGTGCCAGCAGCCAAGTTCGGATGGGGGAGCAGTTCTTC.

The rearrangement joins TRBV7-9 to TRBJ2-3; no clear D. The CDR3 has 14 amino acids. The germline gives CDR1 SEHNR, CDR2 FQNEAQ (reference sequence). Trimming cost V 4 bases and J 5 bases, with 13 bases left between them. CDR3 nucleotide sequence: TGTGCCAGCAGCTCCCGTCTACCCGGAGATACGCAGTATTTT. Encoded protein: CASSSRLPGDTQYF.

This clone turned up a few times. The chain employs TRBV7-9 and TRBJ1-1, with a tentative D call TRBD1 (6 bases). Germline CDR1 and CDR2: SEHNR and FQNEAQ (reference sequence). The CDR3 runs to 14 residues. Deletions cut 5 bases from V and 0 bases from J, with 10 bases between. CDR3 loop: CASSPDRLNTEAFF. The CDR3 nucleotides are TGTGCCAGCAGCCCGGACAGATTGAACACTGAAGCTTTCTTT. The whole variable domain, remainder taken from reference TRBV7-9 and TRBJ1-1, is DTGVSQNPRHKITKRGQNVTFRCDPISEHNRLYWYRQTLGQGPEFLTYFQNEAQLEKSRLLSDRFSAERPKGSFSTLEIQRTEQGDSAMYLCASSPDRLNTEAFFGQGTRLTVV.

The rearrangement links TRBV18 to TRBJ2-5; perhaps TRBD2 as D (5 bases). This CDR3 is 15 amino acids long. In germline, CDR1 is KGHSH, CDR2 LQKENI. The ends were cut back, 3 bases at V and 2 bases at J, with 13 bases in the middle. The CDR3 sequence is CASSPRVGRQETQYF. CDR3 DNA sequence: TGTGCCAGCTCACCGCGGGTCGGACGGCAAGAGACCCAGTACTTC.